Listed here is a single T cell receptor beta chain. The table came from immunoSEQ multiplex PCR; TCRdb's copy has only in-frame clones and leaves some out. The table lists almost 550,000 clones, 75% to 80% of them singletons. Germline-derived CDR1 and CDR2 are SNHLY and FYNNEI. V was trimmed by 10 bases and J by 6 bases, leaving 16 bases between them. CDR3 size: 13 residues. This specimen belongs to a study of shared T cell receptors in the human thymus. The data were also submitted as part of a second study, on human thymus T cells.

Sequences were obtained from thymocytes. This rearrangement joins TRBV2 to TRBJ2-1, with a tentative D call TRBD2 (6 bases). The TCR comes from a boy under three years old with a congenital heart defect. The CDR3: CATKTRNGNEQFF. CDR3 nucleotide sequence: TGTGCCACCAAGACTAGAAATGGCAATGAGCAGTTCTTC.